The present entry profiles one T cell receptor beta chain with its context. Its antigen is unidentified. This entry comes from a study of cytomegalovirus exposure and HLA in healthy donors. The CDR3 length is 16 residues. V dropped 5 bases and J dropped 5; count of bases not matched to a gene: 8. Germline assignment: CDR1 SGHNT and CDR2 YENEEA. Amplification used 60 Vbeta primers and 13 Jbeta primers. Original handling: A later analysis tallied about 80 million unique TCR beta chains, 10 million to 12 million of them shared. Profiling relied on immunoSEQ multiplex PCR, and the TCRdb table lists in-frame clones only, not all of them. The DNA gave D and trimming, while V, J and clone size come from that table. Its listing shows 85,000 to 90,000 clones. Notes on the study in general: In a later analysis, at a false discovery rate of 0.05, roughly 16,000 TCR beta sequences matched HLA alleles. An analysis was carried out later, and it reportedly showed fewer N-insertions in an Asian-associated ancestry cluster than the approximately 670-donor mean. Reported results showed that the classifier diagnosed cytomegalovirus status with high specificity and sensitivity.

This clonotype was sampled from a man aged 45 to 65 in good health and CMV-seropositive. This sequence joins TRBV11-3 and TRBJ2-2, with 10 bases lining up with TRBD1. Sequencing input: PBMCs. The CDR3 loop reads CASSQRQGARTGELFF. CDR3 DNA sequence: TGTGCCAGCAGCCAACGACAGGGGGCGAGGACCGGGGAGCTGTTTTTT. The variable domain in full, completed from reference TRBV11-3 and TRBJ2-2, reads EAGVVQSPRYKIIEKKQPVAFWCNPISGHNTLYWYLQNLGQGPELLIRYENEEAVDDSQLPKDRFSAERLKGVDSTLKIQPAELGDSAVYLCASSQRQGARTGELFFGEGSRLTVL.